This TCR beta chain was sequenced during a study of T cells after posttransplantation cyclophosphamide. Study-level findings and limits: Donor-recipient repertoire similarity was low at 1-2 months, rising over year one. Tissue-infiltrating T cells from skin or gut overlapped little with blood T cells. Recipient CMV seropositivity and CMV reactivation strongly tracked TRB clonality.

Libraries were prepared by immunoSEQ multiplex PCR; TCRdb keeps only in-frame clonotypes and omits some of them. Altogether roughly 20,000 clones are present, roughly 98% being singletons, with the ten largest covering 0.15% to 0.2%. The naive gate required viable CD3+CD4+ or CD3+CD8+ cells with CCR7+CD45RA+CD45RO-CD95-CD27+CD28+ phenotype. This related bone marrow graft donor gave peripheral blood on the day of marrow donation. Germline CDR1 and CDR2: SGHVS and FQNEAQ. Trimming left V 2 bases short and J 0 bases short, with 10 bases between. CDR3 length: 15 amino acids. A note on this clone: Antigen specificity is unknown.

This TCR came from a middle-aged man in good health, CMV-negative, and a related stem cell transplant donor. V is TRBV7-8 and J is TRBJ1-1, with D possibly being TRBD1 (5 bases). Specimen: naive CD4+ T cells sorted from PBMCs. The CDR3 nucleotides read TGTGCCAGCAGCTTATATCAGGGCATGAACACTGAAGCTTTCTTT. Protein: CASSLYQGMNTEAFF.